A single sample is the source of the 22 T cell receptor beta chains below, sequenced in a study. TCRdb re-called the RT-PCR reads through MiXCR, storing one row per CDR3 protein. The repertoire holds about 680,000 distinct CDR3 sequences, with around 14% as singletons. What was sequenced was memory CD4+ T cells from blood. These TCRs come from a female donor in good health, serving as a healthy control.

This rearrangement joins TRBV3-1 to TRBJ2-1, with no clear D. CDR1 LGHDT and CDR2 YNNKEL come from the germline V gene (reference sequence). The V end was cut by 0 bases, the J end by 0 bases, with 9 bases between. CDR3 length: 16 amino acids. This chain's CDR3 is CASSQDLLSSYNEQFF. In nucleotides, the CDR3 is TGTGCCAGCAGCCAAGATCTGTTGAGCTCCTACAATGAGCAGTTCTTC.

This clonotype was found a few times. V is TRBV7-3 and J is TRBJ2-5; D is ambiguous. Trimming removed 1 base at V and 4 bases at J, with 16 bases between. CDR1 is SGHTA, CDR2 FQGTGA, per germline. The CDR3 spans 16 residues. The CDR3 bases are TGTGCCAGCAGCTTAAGTGGGCCTATCGACGGAGAGACCCAGTACTTC. This codes for CASSLSGPIDGETQYF.

This clonotype was counted only a few times. The rearrangement links TRBV24-1 to TRBJ1-2; the D gene is possibly TRBD1 (5 bases). This CDR3 spans 17 amino acids. V was trimmed by 3 bases and J by 4 bases, leaving 20 bases between them. CDR1 is KGHDR, CDR2 SFDVKD, per germline. CDR3: CATSDARDGLWGYGYTF. The CDR3 DNA reads as TGTGCCACCAGTGATGCCCGGGACGGCCTTTGGGGCTATGGCTACACCTTC.

This clonotype showed up just a few times. The V call is TRBV7-9, the J call TRBJ1-4; possibly TRBD1 for D (5 bases). CDR1 SEHNR and CDR2 FQNEAQ come from the germline V gene (reference sequence). V was clipped by 8 bases and J by 5 bases, with 6 bases between them. The CDR3 sequence is 11 residues long. This CDR3 is CASGGNEKLFF. CDR3 bases: TGTGCCAGCGGGGGGAATGAAAAACTGTTTTTT.

This clonotype was recorded a few times. This chain uses TRBV28 with TRBJ2-7; possibly TRBD1 or TRBD2 for D (6 bases each). The length of the CDR3 is 15 residues. CDR1 is MDHEN, CDR2 SYDVKM, per germline. Trimming took off 3 bases at V and 1 base at J, with 13 bases between the two ends. CDR3 in DNA: TGTGCCAGCAGTTTTGGGGGGCGCAGGTCCTACGAGCAGTACTTC. Translating it yields CASSFGGRRSYEQYF.

This clonotype was found many times. This chain connects TRBV5-1 to TRBJ2-7, with TRBD1 matching over 7 bases. V shed 4 bases and J 6 bases; nucleotides not matched to a gene: 4. Germline CDR1 SGHRS, CDR2 YFSETQ. The CDR3 length is 12 residues. CDR3 nucleotide sequence: TGCGCCAGCAGCGACGGGACAGCCGAGCAGTACTTC. Its translation: CASSDGTAEQYF.

The gene calls are TRBV5-1 and TRBJ2-1, with 8 bases that match TRBD1. The CDR3 has 14 amino acids. V lost 4 bases to trimming and J lost 8 bases; unmatched junction nucleotides: 8. From germline, CDR1 is SGHRS and CDR2 YFSETQ. CDR3 sequence (DNA): TGCGCCAGCAGCCCCGGGACAGGTTGGTATGAGCAGTTCTTC. It yields the protein CASSPGTGWYEQFF.

The rearrangement joins TRBV2 to TRBJ2-3, with 9 bases lining up with TRBD2. The germline V gene encodes CDR1 SNHLY and CDR2 FYNNEI. After removal of 2 bases from V and 0 bases from J, the junction contained 0 bases not matched to a gene. CDR3 length equals 15 residues. The CDR3 sequence: CASSELAGSTDTQYF. In DNA, the CDR3 is TGTGCCAGCAGTGAACTAGCGGGAAGCACAGATACGCAGTATTTT.

The chain uses TRBV28 and TRBJ2-2; 9 nucleotides line up with TRBD2. Germline lookup yields CDR1 MDHEN and CDR2 SYDVKM. The CDR3 runs to 16 residues. Trimming removed 7 bases from V and 6 bases from J; junction bases left unmatched: 12. The CDR3 is CASTQPGLALPGELFF. The CDR3, as DNA: TGTGCCAGCACCCAACCGGGACTAGCTTTACCCGGGGAGCTGTTTTTT.

This chain links TRBV7-9 with TRBJ1-2; D uncertain. Germline values: CDR1 SEHNR, CDR2 FQNEAQ (reference sequence). Trimming pared 1 base from V and 8 bases from J, leaving 5 bases between. The CDR3 sequence is 11 residues long. CDR3 protein: CASSLGLGYTF. In DNA, the CDR3 is TGTGCCAGCAGCTTAGGACTCGGCTACACCTTC.

This clonotype was counted ten times or more. This chain connects TRBV4-3 to TRBJ1-4; D perhaps matches TRBD1 (5 bases). V dropped 0 bases and J dropped 4 bases, with 18 bases sitting between them. Germline V gives CDR1 LGHNA, CDR2 YSLEER. The length of the CDR3 is 18 residues. In nucleotides, the CDR3 is TGCGCCAGCAGCCAAGACCCCTACGCCGGGGCGGGTAATGAAAAACTGTTTTTT. It codes for CASSQDPYAGAGNEKLFF.

The V gene is TRBV18, the J gene TRBJ2-5; D is ambiguous. Germline lookup yields CDR1 KGHSH and CDR2 LQKENI. The CDR3 sequence is 14 residues long. Trimming removed 0 bases at V and 2 bases at J, with 7 bases between. The chain's CDR3 is CASSPPAAQETQYF. CDR3 bases: TGTGCCAGCTCACCACCTGCAGCACAAGAGACCCAGTACTTC.

For this clonotype: A much larger clone lies a single base off, so this may be a read error. The chain couples TRBV4-3 to TRBJ2-1; D is unclear. The end of the DNA aligns better with TRBJ2-7, so the J call may be wrong. The CDR3 extends over 14 amino acids. Germline-derived CDR1 and CDR2 are LGHNA and YSLEER. The CDR3 coding sequence is TGCGCCAGCAGTAGAGCCGGTTCCTACAATGAGCAGTACTTC. Translated, it gives CASSRAGSYNEQYF.

This clonotype was observed a single time. V gene TRBV11-2 combines with J gene TRBJ1-1; TRBD1 matches at 7 bases. Per germline, CDR1 SGHAT and CDR2 FQNNGV. V trimming: 2 bases; J trimming: 0 bases; junction bases outside the gene matches: 3. The CDR3 length is 15 residues. The CDR3 sequence is CASSLLTGMNTEAFF. The CDR3 nucleotides read TGTGCCAGCAGCTTATTGACAGGGATGAACACTGAAGCTTTCTTT.

In this sample, this clonotype turned up once. The chain carries TRBV5-4 and TRBJ2-1; 12 nucleotides agree with TRBD2. V shed 4 bases, J shed 10 bases, and the junction held 6 bases outside the gene matches. Germline values: CDR1 SGHNT, CDR2 YYREEE (reference sequence). CDR3 length: 14 amino acids. The CDR3 sequence: CASSASGRAGEQFF. The CDR3 DNA follows: TGTGCCAGCAGCGCTAGCGGGAGGGCCGGGGAGCAGTTCTTC.

A few counts support this clonotype. V and J are TRBV9 and TRBJ2-1; D not certain. The germline V gene encodes CDR1 SGDLS and CDR2 YYNGEE. The CDR3 runs 14 residues. Between the trimmed V and J ends, which lost 1 base and 5 bases, there was a span of 10 bases. In DNA form, the CDR3 reads TGTGCCAGCAGCGTACACGGGCAGAACAATGAGCAGTTCTTC. It translates to CASSVHGQNNEQFF.

This clonotype was counted many times. The CDR3 coding sequence is TGCAGTGCTCCGCACCGACAGGCGTGGAGCAATCAGCCCCAGCATTTT. Its protein is CSAPHRQAWSNQPQHF. V and J are TRBV20-1 and TRBJ1-5; D may be TRBD1 (6 bases). The germline CDR1 and CDR2 sequences are DFQATT and SNEGSKA (reference sequence). The CDR3 has 16 residues. V was pared by 5 bases and J by 1 base, with 18 bases between.

The V gene is TRBV4-3, the J gene TRBJ2-2, with TRBD2 identical over 8 bases. V lost 1 base, J lost 6 bases, and 10 bases stayed unmatched. Germline V gene sequence: CDR1 LGHNA, CDR2 YSLEER. The CDR3 runs 17 residues. The CDR3 DNA is TGCGCCAGCAGCCAAGGCCCGAGCGGGAGCCAGGCCGGGGAGCTGTTTTTT. This gives the protein CASSQGPSGSQAGELFF.

This clonotype has a single count. The rearrangement links TRBV20-1 to TRBJ2-7; no clear D. From germline, CDR1 is DFQATT and CDR2 SNEGSKA (reference sequence). Trimming stripped 6 bases from V and 5 bases from J, with 17 bases between. CDR3 length: 13 residues. CDR3 residues: CSARDPRIDEQYF. The DNA for the CDR3 is TGCAGTGCCCGAGACCCTCGCATCGACGAGCAGTACTTC.

This chain joins TRBV7-2 and TRBJ2-5; the D is unclear. Trimming shortened V by 1 base and J by 3 bases, and 15 bases separated the two germline ends. CDR1 SGHTA and CDR2 FQGNSA come from the germline V gene. The CDR3 length is 16 residues. The CDR3 region is CASSLGFGYPKETQYF. The CDR3 DNA sequence: TGTGCCAGCAGCTTAGGGTTCGGGTATCCGAAAGAGACCCAGTACTTC.

This clonotype turned up a few times. The CDR3 protein is CASSLNFGATNYGYTF. The CDR3 DNA sequence: TGTGCCAGCAGCTTAAATTTTGGGGCCACTAACTATGGCTACACCTTC. The chain employs TRBV7-2 and TRBJ1-2, with D tentatively TRBD1 (5 bases). Germline V gene data show CDR1 as SGHTA and CDR2 as FQGNSA. This CDR3 region has 16 residues. Trimming removed 2 bases from V and 0 bases from J, with 13 bases in between.

The gene calls are TRBV18 and TRBJ1-1; 7 nucleotides align to TRBD1. The V gene's germline CDR1 is KGHSH and CDR2 LQKENI. There are 13 residues in the CDR3. Germline trimming cut 11 bases from V and 1 base from J; bases unmatched to any gene: 7. The DNA of the CDR3 is TGTGCCGGATCCGGACAGGCGAACACTGAAGCTTTCTTT. It is translated as CAGSGQANTEAFF.